This is a list of T cell receptor beta chains from one sample in a study of blood T cell repertoires in COVID-19. The assay was immunoSEQ multiplex PCR, and TCRdb's table has in-frame clones only and misses some. Seen here are some 130,000 clones, roughly 75% observed once, and the top ten hold about 6%. The sample taken for sequencing was PBMCs or T cells enriched from blood (not recorded which). The receptor source for this set is a woman in her fifties or sixties who had recovered from COVID-19. Both conserved end residues are part of each CDR3. The D gene is left open where the match is weak. Clone size is stated in some rows and not others, as once, few, many or a class when expanded.

TRBV7-2	TRBD2	TRBJ2-1	.	TGTGCCAGCAGCTTTCCGGGACTAGCGGGGGGGGCTTCCTACAATGAGCAGTTCTTC	CASSFPGLAGGASYNEQFF
TRBV7-9	TRBD1	TRBJ1-2	.	TGTGCCAGCAGCCGGTGGACAGGGGCCCGTAACTATGGCTACACCTTC	CASSRWTGARNYGYTF
TRBV6-2/TRBV6-3	.	TRBJ1-2	once	TGTGCCAGCAGCCCTGTATGGGCACAGAACTATGGCTACACCTTC	CASSPVWAQNYGYTF
TRBV6-2/TRBV6-3	TRBD2	TRBJ2-6	.	TGTGCCAGCAGTTTGCAGCGGGGGGGTTTCTCTGGGGCCAACGTCCTGACTTTC	CASSLQRGGFSGANVLTF
TRBV2	TRBD1	TRBJ1-4	.	TGTGCCAGCTCGGGGACAGGACATGAAAAACTGTTTTTT	CASSGTGHEKLFF
TRBV2	.	TRBJ1-2	.	TGTGCCACCCACTCGAGGGCGGGTAACTATGGCTACACCTTC	CATHSRAGNYGYTF
TRBV5-1	TRBD1	TRBJ2-7	.	TGCGCCAGCAGCTTGGCTGGGACAGCCGACCTGTACGAGCAGTACTTC	CASSLAGTADLYEQYF
TRBV5-1	.	TRBJ2-1	.	TGCGCCAGCAGCTTGGAAATGGCGGCCACGCCTAGCTCCTACAATGAGCAGTTCTTC	CASSLEMAATPSSYNEQFF
TRBV2	TRBD2	TRBJ2-7	few	TGTGCCAGCAGTGAAATTGGGACTAGCGGGGACTACGAGCAGTACTTC	CASSEIGTSGDYEQYF
TRBV14	.	TRBJ1-1	once	TGTGCCAGCAGCCGCCCGGGGGTTGACACTGAAGCTTTCTTT	CASSRPGVDTEAFF
TRBV12-3/TRBV12-4	.	TRBJ1-4	few	TGTGCCAGCACCCTGGGGGGAGAAAAACTGTTTTTT	CASTLGGEKLFF
TRBV5-4	.	TRBJ2-3	.	TGTGCCAGCAGCTTGGGACAGACAACCGTCACAGATACGCAGTATTTT	CASSLGQTTVTDTQYF
TRBV7-9	TRBD1	TRBJ2-5	.	TGTGCCAGCAGCAGGGACAGCCAGACCCAGTACTTC	CASSRDSQTQYF
TRBV19	.	TRBJ2-5	.	TGTGCCAGTAGTATAGGGCAGGCACCCGAGACCCAGTACTTC	CASSIGQAPETQYF
TRBV11-2	.	TRBJ2-7	.	TGTGCCAGCAGCTTAAACAGGGCGGACTACGAGCAGTACTTC	CASSLNRADYEQYF
TRBV5-1	.	TRBJ1-2	few	TGCGCCAGCAGCCCAGGCGGCAGGGACTATGGCTACACCTTC	CASSPGGRDYGYTF
TRBV20-1	.	TRBJ1-5	.	TGCAGTGCTCGCGCAAAAAAGCCCCAGCATTTT	CSARAKKPQHF
TRBV28	.	TRBJ2-7	once	TGTGCCAGCAGTACCCCCGGGACTGCTATCTACGAGCAGTACTTC	CASSTPGTAIYEQYF
TRBV5-4	TRBD2	TRBJ2-3	.	TGTGCCAGCAGCTTAACCTCCGGGACTAGCGGGGTTCCGCAGTATTTT	CASSLTSGTSGVPQYF
TRBV21-1	.	TRBJ1-6	once	TGTGCCAGCAGCAAAATCGGACCTACCCTTGGGAGTTCACCCCTCCACTTT	CASSKIGPTLGSSPLHF
TRBV28	TRBD1	TRBJ2-7	.	TGTGCCAGCAGTTGGACAGGGGGTCTCGAGCAGTACTTC	CASSWTGGLEQYF
TRBV5-8	.	TRBJ1-3	.	TGTGCCAGCAGCTCCGGGAGACAACACGGAAACACCATATATTTT	CASSSGRQHGNTIYF
TRBV4-1	TRBD1	TRBJ1-5	.	TGCGCCAGCAGCACCCGGGACAGGGTATACGATCAGCCCCAGCATTTT	CASSTRDRVYDQPQHF
TRBV4-2	.	TRBJ2-1	.	TGTGCCAGCAGCCAAGCGTACAATGAGCAGTTCTTC	CASSQAYNEQFF
TRBV7-2	.	TRBJ1-6	few	TGTGCCAGCAGCTTAAACAGGGTTGAGAATTCACCCCTCCACTTT	CASSLNRVENSPLHF
TRBV9	.	TRBJ1-5	.	TGTGCCAGCAGCGTTTACCCCGGGGGCAATCAGCCCCAGCATTTT	CASSVYPGGNQPQHF
TRBV18	.	TRBJ2-3	few	TGTGCCAGCTCACCATCGAGGACAGAAACTACGCAGTATTTT	CASSPSRTETTQYF
TRBV7-8	.	TRBJ1-1	.	TGTGCCAGCAGCGCCCAAGTAGCCCTGGACACTGAAGCTTTCTTT	CASSAQVALDTEAFF
TRBV28	.	TRBJ2-5	.	TGTGCCAGCAGTTTCCCCGCGGATGAGACCCAGTACTTC	CASSFPADETQYF
TRBV15	.	TRBJ1-3	.	TGTGCCACCAGCGTACGGGGGGGAAACACCATATATTTT	CATSVRGGNTIYF
TRBV10-3	TRBD1	TRBJ1-3	.	TGTGCCATCAGTGTAGGGACAGGGGACTCTGGAAACACCATATATTTT	CAISVGTGDSGNTIYF
TRBV28	.	TRBJ1-3	.	TGTGCCAGCAGTTTAGGGCTCCCCTCTGGAAACACCATATATTTT	CASSLGLPSGNTIYF
TRBV25-1	.	TRBJ2-7	.	TGTGCCAGCAGTTCCTCTTACGAGCAGTACTTC	CASSSSYEQYF